The TCR beta chain described here comes from a study of cytomegalovirus exposure and HLA in healthy donors. The study ran its PCR with 60 Vbeta and 13 Jbeta primers. Some clones are missing from TCRdb's copy, which holds only in-frame ones; the method was immunoSEQ multiplex PCR. The sample has roughly 100,000 clones; 78% are singletons. Germline assignment: CDR1 SGHVS and CDR2 FNYEAQ. Trimming at V came to 5 bases and at J to 2 bases, leaving 13 bases not matched to a gene. The CDR3 totals 17 residues. General observations from the study: Many donors carried some public TCRs, although rarity characterized most TCR sequences. The study dropped some indistinguishable V segments, TRBV6-2 and TRBV6-3 among them.

Comments on this clone: What it binds is not known.

This chain joins TRBV7-6 and TRBJ2-7; 9 bases fit TRBD2. Sequencing was performed on PBMCs. This TCR was recovered from a man aged 30-40 years in good health and CMV-seronegative. For the CDR3, the DNA is TGTGCCAGCAGCGACTCGGGAAGGACTAGCGATCCCTACGAGCAGTACTTC. Amino acid sequence: CASSDSGRTSDPYEQYF.